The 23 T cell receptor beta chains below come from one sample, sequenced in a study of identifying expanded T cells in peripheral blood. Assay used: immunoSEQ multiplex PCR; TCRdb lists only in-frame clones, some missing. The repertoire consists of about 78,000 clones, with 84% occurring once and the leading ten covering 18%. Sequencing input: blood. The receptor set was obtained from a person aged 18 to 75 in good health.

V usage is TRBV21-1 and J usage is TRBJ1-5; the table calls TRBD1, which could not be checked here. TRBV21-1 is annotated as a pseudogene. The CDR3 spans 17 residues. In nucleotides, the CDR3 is TGTGCCAGCAGCAAAGAAGGGCAGGGGGATAGCAATCAGCCCCAGCATTTT. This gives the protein CASSKEGQGDSNQPQHF.

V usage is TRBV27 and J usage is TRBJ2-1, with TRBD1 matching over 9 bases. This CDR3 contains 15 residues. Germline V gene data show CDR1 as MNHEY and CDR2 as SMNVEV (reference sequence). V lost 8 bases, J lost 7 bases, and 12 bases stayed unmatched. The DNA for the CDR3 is TGTGCCAGCCGTCGCGGGACAGGGCAGTCTAATGAGCAGTTCTTC. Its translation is CASRRGTGQSNEQFF.

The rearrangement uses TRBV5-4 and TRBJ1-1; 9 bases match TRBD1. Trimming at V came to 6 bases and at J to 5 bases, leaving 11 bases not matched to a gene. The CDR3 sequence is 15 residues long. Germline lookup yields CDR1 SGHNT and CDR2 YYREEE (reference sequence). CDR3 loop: CASIQTDRGWTEAFF. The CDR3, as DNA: TGTGCCAGCATCCAAACCGACAGGGGGTGGACTGAAGCTTTCTTT.

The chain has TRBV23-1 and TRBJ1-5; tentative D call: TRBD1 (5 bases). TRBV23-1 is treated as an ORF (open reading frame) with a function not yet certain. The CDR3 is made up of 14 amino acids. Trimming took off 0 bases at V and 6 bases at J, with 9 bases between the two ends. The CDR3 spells CASSQSGEGQPQHF. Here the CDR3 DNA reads TGCGCCAGCAGTCAATCGGGGGAGGGTCAGCCCCAGCATTTT.

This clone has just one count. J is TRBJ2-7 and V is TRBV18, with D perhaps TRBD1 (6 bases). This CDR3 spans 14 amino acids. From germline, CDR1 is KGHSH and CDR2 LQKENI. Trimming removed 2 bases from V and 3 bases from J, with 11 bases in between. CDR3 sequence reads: CASSPGGGFYEQYF. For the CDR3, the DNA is TGTGCCAGCTCACCAGGGGGCGGTTTCTACGAGCAGTACTTC.

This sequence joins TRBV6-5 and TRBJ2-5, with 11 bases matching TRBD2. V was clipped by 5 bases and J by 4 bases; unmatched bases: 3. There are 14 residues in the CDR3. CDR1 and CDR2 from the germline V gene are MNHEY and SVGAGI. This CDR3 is CASSPTSGRETQYF. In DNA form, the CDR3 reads TGTGCCAGCAGTCCCACTAGCGGGAGAGAGACCCAGTACTTC.

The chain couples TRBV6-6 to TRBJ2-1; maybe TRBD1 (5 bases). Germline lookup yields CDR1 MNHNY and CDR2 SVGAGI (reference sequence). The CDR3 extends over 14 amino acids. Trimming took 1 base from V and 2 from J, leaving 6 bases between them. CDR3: CASSYLDTYNEQFF. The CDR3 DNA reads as TGTGCCAGCAGTTACTTGGACACCTACAATGAGCAGTTCTTC.

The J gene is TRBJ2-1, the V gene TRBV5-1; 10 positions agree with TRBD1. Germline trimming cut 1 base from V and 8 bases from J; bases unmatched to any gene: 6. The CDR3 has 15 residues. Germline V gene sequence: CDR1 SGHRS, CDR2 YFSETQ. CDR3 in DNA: TGCGCCAGCAGCTTGCAGGACAGGGGGAGAGATGAGCAGTTCTTC. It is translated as CASSLQDRGRDEQFF.

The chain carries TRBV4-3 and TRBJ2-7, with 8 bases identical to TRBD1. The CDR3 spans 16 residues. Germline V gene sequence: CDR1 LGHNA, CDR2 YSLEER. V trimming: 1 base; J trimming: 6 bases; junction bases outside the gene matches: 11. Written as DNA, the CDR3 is TGCGCCAGCAGCCAAGGCCGCGCAGGGGGCACGGGCGAGCAGTACTTC. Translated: CASSQGRAGGTGEQYF.

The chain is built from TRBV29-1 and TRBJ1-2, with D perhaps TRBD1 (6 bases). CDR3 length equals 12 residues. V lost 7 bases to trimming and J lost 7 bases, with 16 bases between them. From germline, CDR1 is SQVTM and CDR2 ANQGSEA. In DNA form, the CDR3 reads TGCAGCGCCCTCCCAGGAGGGGGTGGCTACACCTTC. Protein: CSALPGGGGYTF. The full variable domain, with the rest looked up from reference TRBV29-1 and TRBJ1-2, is SAVISQKPSRDICQRGTSLTIQCQVDSQVTMMFWYRQQPGQSLTLIATANQGSEATYESGFVIDKFPISRPNLTFSTLTVSNMSPEDSSIYLCSALPGGGGYTFGSGTRLTVV.

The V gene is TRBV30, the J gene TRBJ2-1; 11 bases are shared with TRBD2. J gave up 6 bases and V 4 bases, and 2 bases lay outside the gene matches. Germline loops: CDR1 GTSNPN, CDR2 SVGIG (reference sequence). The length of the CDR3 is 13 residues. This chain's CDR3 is CAWKGLAVNEQFF. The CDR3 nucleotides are TGTGCCTGGAAGGGACTAGCGGTCAATGAGCAGTTCTTC.

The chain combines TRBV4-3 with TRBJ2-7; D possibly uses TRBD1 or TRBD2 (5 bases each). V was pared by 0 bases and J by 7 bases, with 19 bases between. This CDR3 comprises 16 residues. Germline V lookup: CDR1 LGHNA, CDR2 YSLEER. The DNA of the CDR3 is TGCGCCAGCAGCCAAGACATAGCCGGGACCCCGAGGGAGCAGTACTTC. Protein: CASSQDIAGTPREQYF.

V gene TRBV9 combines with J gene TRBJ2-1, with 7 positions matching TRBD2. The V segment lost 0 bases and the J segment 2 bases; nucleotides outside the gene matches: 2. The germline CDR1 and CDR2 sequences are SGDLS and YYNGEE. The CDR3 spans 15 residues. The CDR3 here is CASSVDSGAYNEQFF. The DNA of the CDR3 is TGTGCCAGCAGCGTAGACAGCGGGGCCTACAATGAGCAGTTCTTC.

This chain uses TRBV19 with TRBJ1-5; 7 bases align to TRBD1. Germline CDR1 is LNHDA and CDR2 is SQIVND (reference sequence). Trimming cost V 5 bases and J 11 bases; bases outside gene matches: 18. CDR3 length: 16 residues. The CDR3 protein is CASSSTHRGKQSAQHF. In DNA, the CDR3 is TGTGCCAGTAGTTCTACTCACAGGGGAAAACAATCAGCCCAGCATTTT.

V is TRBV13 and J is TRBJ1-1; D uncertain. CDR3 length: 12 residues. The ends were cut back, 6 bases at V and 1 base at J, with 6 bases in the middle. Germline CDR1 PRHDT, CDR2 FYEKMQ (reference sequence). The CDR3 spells CASRRGNTEAFF. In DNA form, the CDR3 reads TGTGCCAGCAGGCGGGGGAACACTGAAGCTTTCTTT.

The CDR3 is CAWSPTSGRANEQFF. CDR3 DNA: TGTGCCTGGAGTCCTACTAGCGGGAGGGCCAATGAGCAGTTCTTC. The V call is TRBV30, the J call TRBJ2-1; 13 bases are shared with TRBD2. Germline values: CDR1 GTSNPN, CDR2 SVGIG (reference sequence). V was pared by 2 bases and J by 6 bases, with 4 bases of the junction left unmatched. The CDR3 is made up of 15 amino acids.

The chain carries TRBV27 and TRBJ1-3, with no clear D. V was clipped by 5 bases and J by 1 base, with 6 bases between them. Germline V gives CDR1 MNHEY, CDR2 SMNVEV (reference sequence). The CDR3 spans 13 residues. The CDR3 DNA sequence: TGTGCCAGCAGTAAAATATCTGGAAACACCATATATTTT. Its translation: CASSKISGNTIYF.

CDR3 coding DNA: TGTGCCAGCAGCACCACTGACGCGGCCCGTCGGTATGGCTACACCTTC. Its translation is CASSTTDAARRYGYTF. The chain has TRBV7-3 and TRBJ1-2; D uncertain. Trimming took off 5 bases at V and 5 bases at J, with 21 bases between the two ends. The length of the CDR3 is 16 residues. Germline CDR1 and CDR2: SGHTA and FQGTGA.

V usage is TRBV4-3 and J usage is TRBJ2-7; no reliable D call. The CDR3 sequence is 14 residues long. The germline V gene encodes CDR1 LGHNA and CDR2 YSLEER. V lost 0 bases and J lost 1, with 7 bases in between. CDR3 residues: CASSQDSVSYEQYF. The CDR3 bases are TGCGCCAGCAGCCAAGATAGTGTGTCCTACGAGCAGTACTTC.

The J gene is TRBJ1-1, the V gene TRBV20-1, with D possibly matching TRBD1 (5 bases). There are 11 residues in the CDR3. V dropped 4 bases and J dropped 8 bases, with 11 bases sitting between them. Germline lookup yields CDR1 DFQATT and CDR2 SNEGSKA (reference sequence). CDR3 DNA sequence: TGCAGTGCTACGGGACGTTCGGAAGCTTTCTTT. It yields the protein CSATGRSEAFF.

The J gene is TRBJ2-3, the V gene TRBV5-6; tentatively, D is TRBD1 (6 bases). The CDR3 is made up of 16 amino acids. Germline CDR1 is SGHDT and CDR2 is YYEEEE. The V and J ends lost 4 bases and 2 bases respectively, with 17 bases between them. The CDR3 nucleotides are TGTGCCAGCAGCCTCCCTCTAAGGGGGATCACAGATACGCAGTATTTT. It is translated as CASSLPLRGITDTQYF.

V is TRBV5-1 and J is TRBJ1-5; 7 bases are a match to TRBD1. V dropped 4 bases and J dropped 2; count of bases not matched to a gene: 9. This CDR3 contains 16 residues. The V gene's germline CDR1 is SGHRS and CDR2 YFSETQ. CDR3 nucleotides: TGCGCCAGCAGCCGTACAGGGGAGGTCGGCAATCAGCCCCAGCATTTT. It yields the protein CASSRTGEVGNQPQHF. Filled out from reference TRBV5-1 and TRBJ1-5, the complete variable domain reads KAGVTQTPRYLIKTRGQQVTLSCSPISGHRSVSWYQQTPGQGLQFLFEYFSETQRNKGNFPGRFSGRQFSNSRSEMNVSTLELGDSALYLCASSRTGEVGNQPQHFGDGTRLSIL.

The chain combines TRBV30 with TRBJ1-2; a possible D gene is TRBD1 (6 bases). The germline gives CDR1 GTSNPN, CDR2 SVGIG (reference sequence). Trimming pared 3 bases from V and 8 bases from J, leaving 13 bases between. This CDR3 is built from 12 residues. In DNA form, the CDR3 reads TGTGCCTGGAGCGGGGGCGCGGGGGGCTACACCTTC. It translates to CAWSGGAGGYTF.